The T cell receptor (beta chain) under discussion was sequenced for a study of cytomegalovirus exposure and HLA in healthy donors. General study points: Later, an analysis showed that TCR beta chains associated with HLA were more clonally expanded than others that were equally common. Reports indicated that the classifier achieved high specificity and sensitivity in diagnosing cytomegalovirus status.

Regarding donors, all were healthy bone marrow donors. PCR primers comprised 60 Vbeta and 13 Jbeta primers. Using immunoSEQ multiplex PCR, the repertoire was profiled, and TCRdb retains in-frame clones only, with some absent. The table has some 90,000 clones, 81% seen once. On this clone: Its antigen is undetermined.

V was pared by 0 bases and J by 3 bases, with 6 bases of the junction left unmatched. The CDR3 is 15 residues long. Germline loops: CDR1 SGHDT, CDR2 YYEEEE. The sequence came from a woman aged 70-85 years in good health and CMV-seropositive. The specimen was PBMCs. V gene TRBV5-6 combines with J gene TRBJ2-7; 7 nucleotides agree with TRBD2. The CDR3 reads CASSLGWGEGYEQYF. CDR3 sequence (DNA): TGTGCCAGCAGCTTGGGCTGGGGGGAGGGCTACGAGCAGTACTTC.